This entry is about one T cell receptor (beta chain). V lost 6 bases to trimming and J lost 4 bases, with 12 bases between them. Germline V CDR1 and CDR2: LNHDA, SQIVND (reference sequence). The CDR3 is 13 residues long. The protocol was immunoSEQ multiplex PCR, while the TCRdb copy is restricted to in-frame clones and leaves out a portion. In the table there are fewer than 200,000 clones, about nine tenths of which are singletons. The sample belongs to a study of blood T cell repertoires in COVID-19. The source of this sequence is a man younger than 35 who had recovered from COVID-19. The sequenced sample was peripheral blood. This chain connects TRBV19 to TRBJ1-1; D may be TRBD1 (5 bases). CDR3 coding DNA: TGTGCCAGTAGCCCCCTGGGACTCACTGAAGCTTTCTTT. Its translation is CASSPLGLTEAFF.